The sequence of this T cell receptor beta chain was determined in a study of cytomegalovirus exposure and HLA in healthy donors. Study in general: Earlier sequencing of some 190 million T cells yielded around 100 million unique TCR beta sequences. Early released data comprised around 80 million unique TCRs from HLA-typed donors.

Germline CDR1 and CDR2: KGHSH and LQKENI. Trimming removed 3 bases from V and 5 bases from J, with 14 bases in between. The CDR3 loop spans 15 amino acids. Primers: 60 Vbeta forward and 13 Jbeta reverse. Here immunoSEQ multiplex PCR was the method, and the copy in TCRdb shows in-frame clones only, minus some. This sample has 150,000 to 200,000 clones; 75% occur once, and the top ten carry roughly 5%. This sequence joins TRBV18 and TRBJ2-1; D possibly corresponds to TRBD2 (6 bases). The source is a male donor in good health and CMV-seronegative. Input material: PBMCs. In DNA form, the CDR3 reads TGTGCCAGCTCACCGGGGGGAACGCTTAACAATGAGCAGTTCTTC. Translated, it gives CASSPGGTLNNEQFF.